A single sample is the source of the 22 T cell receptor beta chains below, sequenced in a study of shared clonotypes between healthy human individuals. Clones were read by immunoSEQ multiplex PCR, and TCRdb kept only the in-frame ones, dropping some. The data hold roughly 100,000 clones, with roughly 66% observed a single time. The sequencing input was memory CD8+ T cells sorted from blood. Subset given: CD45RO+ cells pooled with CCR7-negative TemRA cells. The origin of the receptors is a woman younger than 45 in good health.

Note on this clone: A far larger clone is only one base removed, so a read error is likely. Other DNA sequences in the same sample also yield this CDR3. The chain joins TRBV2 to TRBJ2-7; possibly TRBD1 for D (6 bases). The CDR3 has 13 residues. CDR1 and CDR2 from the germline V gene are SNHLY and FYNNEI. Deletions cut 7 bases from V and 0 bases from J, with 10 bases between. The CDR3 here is CASTRQDSYEQYF. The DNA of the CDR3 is TGTGCCAGCACGAGACAGGACTCCTACGAGCAGTACTTC.

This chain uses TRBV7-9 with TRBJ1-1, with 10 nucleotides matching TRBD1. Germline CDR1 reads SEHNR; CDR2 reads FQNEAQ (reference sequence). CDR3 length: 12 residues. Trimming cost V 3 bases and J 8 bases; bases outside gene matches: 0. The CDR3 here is CASSLGQGEAFF. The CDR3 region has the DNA TGTGCCAGCAGCTTGGGACAGGGGGAAGCTTTCTTT.

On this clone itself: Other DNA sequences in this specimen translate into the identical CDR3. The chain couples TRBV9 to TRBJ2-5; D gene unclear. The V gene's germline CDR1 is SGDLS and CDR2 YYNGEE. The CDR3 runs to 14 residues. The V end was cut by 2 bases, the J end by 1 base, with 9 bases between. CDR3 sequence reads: CASSVGGTQETQYF. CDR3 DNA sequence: TGTGCCAGCAGCGTTGGCGGAACCCAAGAGACCCAGTACTTC.

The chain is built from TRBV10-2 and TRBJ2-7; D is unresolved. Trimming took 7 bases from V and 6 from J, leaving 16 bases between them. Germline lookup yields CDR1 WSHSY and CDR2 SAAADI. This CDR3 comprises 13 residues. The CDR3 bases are TGCGCCAGCAAAGTGTGGCTGAGTGGCGAGCAGTACTTC. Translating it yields CASKVWLSGEQYF.

CDR3 in amino acids: CASSEGLYGWGTGANTEAFF. The CDR3 nucleotides read TGTGCCAGCAGTGAAGGTCTATATGGCTGGGGAACAGGCGCCAACACTGAAGCTTTCTTT. The V gene is TRBV2, the J gene TRBJ1-1, with D perhaps TRBD1 (5 bases). V lost 1 base and J 2 bases, leaving 26 bases between the germline ends. In germline, CDR1 is SNHLY, CDR2 FYNNEI. The CDR3 sequence is 20 residues long. Complete variable domain (other parts from reference TRBV2 and TRBJ1-1): EPEVTQTPSHQVTQMGQEVILRCVPISNHLYFYWYRQILGQKVEFLVSFYNNEISEKSEIFDDQFSVERPDGSNFTLKIRSTKLEDSAMYFCASSEGLYGWGTGANTEAFFGQGTRLTVV.

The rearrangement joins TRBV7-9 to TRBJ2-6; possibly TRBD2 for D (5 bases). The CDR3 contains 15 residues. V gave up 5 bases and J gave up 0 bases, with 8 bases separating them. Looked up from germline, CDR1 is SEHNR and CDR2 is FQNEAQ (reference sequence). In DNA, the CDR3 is TGTGCCAGCAGCAGAGGGCCCTCTGGGGCCAACGTCCTGACTTTC. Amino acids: CASSRGPSGANVLTF. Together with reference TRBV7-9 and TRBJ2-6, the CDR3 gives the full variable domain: DTGVSQNPRHKITKRGQNVTFRCDPISEHNRLYWYRQTLGQGPEFLTYFQNEAQLEKSRLLSDRFSAERPKGSFSTLEIQRTEQGDSAMYLCASSRGPSGANVLTFGAGSRLTVL.

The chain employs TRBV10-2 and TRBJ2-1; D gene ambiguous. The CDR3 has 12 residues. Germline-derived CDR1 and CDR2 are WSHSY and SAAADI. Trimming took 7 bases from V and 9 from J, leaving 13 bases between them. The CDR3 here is CASNGGEVEQFF. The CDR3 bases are TGCGCCAGCAATGGTGGTGAGGTTGAGCAGTTCTTC.

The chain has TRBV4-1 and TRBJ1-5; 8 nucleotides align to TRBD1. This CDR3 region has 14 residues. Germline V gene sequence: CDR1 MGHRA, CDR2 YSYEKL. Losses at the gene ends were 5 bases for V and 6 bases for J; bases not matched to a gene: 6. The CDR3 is CASSYDRGSQPQHF. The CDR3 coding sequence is TGCGCCAGCAGCTACGACAGGGGATCTCAGCCCCAGCATTTT.

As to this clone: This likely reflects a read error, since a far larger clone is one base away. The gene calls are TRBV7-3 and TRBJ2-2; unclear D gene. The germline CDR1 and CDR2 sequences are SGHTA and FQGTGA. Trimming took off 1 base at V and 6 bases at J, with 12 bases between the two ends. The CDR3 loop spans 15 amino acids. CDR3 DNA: TGTGCCAGCAGCTTAATAGTATCCGAACCCGGGGAGCTGTTTTTT. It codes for CASSLIVSEPGELFF.

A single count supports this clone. The CDR3 here is CSVESIGGEDSYNEQFF. CDR3 bases: TGCAGCGTTGAGAGTATTGGCGGAGAAGACTCCTACAATGAGCAGTTCTTC. The chain joins TRBV29-1 to TRBJ2-1, with D unclear. Trimming removed 3 bases at V and 0 bases at J, with 18 bases between. Per germline, CDR1 SQVTM and CDR2 ANQGSEA. This CDR3 comprises 17 residues.

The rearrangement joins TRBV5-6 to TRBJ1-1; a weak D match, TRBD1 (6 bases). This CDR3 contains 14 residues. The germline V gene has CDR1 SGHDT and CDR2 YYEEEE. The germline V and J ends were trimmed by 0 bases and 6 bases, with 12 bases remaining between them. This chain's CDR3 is CASSLVGAPAEAFF. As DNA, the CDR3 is TGTGCCAGCAGCTTGGTGGGGGCCCCCGCTGAAGCTTTCTTT.

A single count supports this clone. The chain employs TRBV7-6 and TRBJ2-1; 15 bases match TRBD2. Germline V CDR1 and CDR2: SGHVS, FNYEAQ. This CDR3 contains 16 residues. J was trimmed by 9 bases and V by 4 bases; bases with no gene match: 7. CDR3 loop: CASSYRTSGRGVEQFF. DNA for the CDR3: TGTGCCAGCAGCTATAGGACTAGCGGGAGGGGAGTTGAGCAGTTCTTC.

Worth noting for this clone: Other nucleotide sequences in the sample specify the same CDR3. The CDR3 spells CASSYGQGETQYF. The CDR3 DNA reads as TGCGCCAGCAGCTACGGACAGGGGGAGACCCAGTACTTC. This rearrangement joins TRBV5-1 to TRBJ2-5; 9 bases are shared with TRBD1. This CDR3 spans 13 amino acids. Germline V gene lookup returns CDR1 SGHRS and CDR2 YFSETQ. V lost 3 bases to trimming and J lost 5 bases; unmatched junction nucleotides: 2.

In DNA, the CDR3 is TGTGCCAGCAGTTTGACCCGGGGAAATGAGCAGTTCTTC. Amino acid sequence: CASSLTRGNEQFF. This chain joins TRBV6-6 and TRBJ2-1; D perhaps matches TRBD2 (5 bases). Germline V gene data show CDR1 as MNHNY and CDR2 as SVGAGI (reference sequence). The V end was cut by 4 bases, the J end by 7 bases, with 11 bases between. This CDR3 is 13 amino acids long.

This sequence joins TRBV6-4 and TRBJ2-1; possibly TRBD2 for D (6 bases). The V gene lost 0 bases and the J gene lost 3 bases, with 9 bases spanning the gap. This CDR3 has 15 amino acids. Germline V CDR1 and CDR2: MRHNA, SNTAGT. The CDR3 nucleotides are TGTGCCAGCAGTGACTCTGGCGGGGACTACAATGAGCAGTTCTTC. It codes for CASSDSGGDYNEQFF.

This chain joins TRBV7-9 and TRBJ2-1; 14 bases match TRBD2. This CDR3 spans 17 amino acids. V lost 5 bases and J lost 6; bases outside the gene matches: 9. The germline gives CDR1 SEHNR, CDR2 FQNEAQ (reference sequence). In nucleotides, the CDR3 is TGTGCCAGCAGCCCCCGGGGACTAGCGGGAGTCTCCAATGAGCAGTTCTTC. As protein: CASSPRGLAGVSNEQFF.

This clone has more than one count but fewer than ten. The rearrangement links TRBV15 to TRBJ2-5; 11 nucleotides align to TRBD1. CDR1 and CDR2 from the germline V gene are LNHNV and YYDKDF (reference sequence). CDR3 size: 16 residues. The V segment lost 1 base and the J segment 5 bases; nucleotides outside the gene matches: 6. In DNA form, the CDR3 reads TGTGCCACCAGCAGAGTTATCGGGACAGGGGGTGAGACCCAGTACTTC. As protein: CATSRVIGTGGETQYF.

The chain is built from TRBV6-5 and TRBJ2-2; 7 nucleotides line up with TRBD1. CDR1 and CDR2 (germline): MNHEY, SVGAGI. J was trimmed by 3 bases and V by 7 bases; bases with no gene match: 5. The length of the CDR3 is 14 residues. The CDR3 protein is CASTRDRHTGELFF. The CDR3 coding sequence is TGTGCCAGCACCCGGGACAGACACACCGGGGAGCTGTTTTTT.

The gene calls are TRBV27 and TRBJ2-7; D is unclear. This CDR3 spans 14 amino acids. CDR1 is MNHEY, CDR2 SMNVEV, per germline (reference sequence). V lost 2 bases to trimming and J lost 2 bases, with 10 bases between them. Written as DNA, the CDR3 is TGTGCCAGCAGTTTACTGGGCGACACCTACGAGCAGTACTTC. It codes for CASSLLGDTYEQYF.

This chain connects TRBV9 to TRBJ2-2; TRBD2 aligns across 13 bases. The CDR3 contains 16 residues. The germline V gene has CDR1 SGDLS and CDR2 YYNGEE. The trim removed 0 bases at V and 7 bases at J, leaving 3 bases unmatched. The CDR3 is CASSVGGLAGSGELFF. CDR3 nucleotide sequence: TGTGCCAGCAGCGTAGGGGGACTAGCGGGAAGCGGGGAGCTGTTTTTT.

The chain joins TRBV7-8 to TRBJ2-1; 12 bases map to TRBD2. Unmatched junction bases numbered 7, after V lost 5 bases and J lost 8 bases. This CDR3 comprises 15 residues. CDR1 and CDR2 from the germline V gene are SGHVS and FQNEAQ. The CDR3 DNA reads TGTGCCAGCAGCCGACTAGCGGGAGATTGGCATGAGCAGTTCTTC. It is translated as CASSRLAGDWHEQFF.

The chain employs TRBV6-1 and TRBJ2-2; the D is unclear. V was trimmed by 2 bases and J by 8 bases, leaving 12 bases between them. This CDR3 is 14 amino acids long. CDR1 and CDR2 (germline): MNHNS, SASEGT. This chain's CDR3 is CASSELTDGGELFF. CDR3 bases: TGTGCCAGCAGTGAACTGACCGATGGGGGGGAGCTGTTTTTT.